The present TCR beta chain was sequenced within a study of blood T cell repertoires in COVID-19. Across the study: Acute and convalescent COVID-19 samples came from the United States, Italy and Spain. From T cells, B-cell-depleted T cells, or PBMCs came the material, which was cDNA or gDNA.

Per the original methods: Estimation of nucleated cell counts was performed using reference gene primer amplification. TCRdb's copy holds only in-frame clones and misses some; the assay was immunoSEQ multiplex PCR. The D gene and trimming were derived from the DNA, and the V and J assignments and clone size from that table. Here the sample spans approximately 200,000 clones, roughly 88% being singletons. Sequenced input: peripheral blood. The receptor comes from a man aged 18 to 30 with active or convalescent COVID-19.

This CDR3 is CASSQGQGRPYEQYF. CDR3 coding DNA: TGTGCCAGCAGCCAAGGACAGGGCCGACCCTACGAGCAGTACTTC. This rearrangement joins TRBV14 to TRBJ2-7; 7 bases are shared with TRBD1. Per germline, CDR1 SGHDN and CDR2 FVKESK. The J segment lost 2 bases and the V segment lost 1 base, leaving 5 bases of the junction unmatched. This CDR3 spans 15 amino acids.